This T cell receptor beta chain was obtained from a study of cytomegalovirus exposure and HLA in healthy donors (dated by TCRdb to the late 2010s). In terms of the full investigation: A later analysis indicated that the roughly 120 validation repertoires were generated on the platform also employed for the 720 or so repertoires of the first cohort. The aim of the study was to test whether cataloging public T cell receptors could identify signatures of past pathogen exposure. Along with the roughly 610-subject first cohort, a separate validation cohort of over 90 different subjects was used. To predict cytomegalovirus infection status, the study brought together high-throughput TCR immunosequencing, statistical association of individual TCRs with disease status, and machine learning.

The donors belonged to the validation cohort of about 120 subjects, which was separate from the roughly 680-subject first cohort. Comment on this clone: No cognate antigen has been identified for it. The input lacks base qualities; no much larger clone sits a single base away.

What the research found in general, with its limitations: The authors suggested that the approach could potentially be extended to other disease states and immunological phenotypes. Three of the identified cytomegalovirus-associated TCR beta chains were confirmed in vitro to be specific for cytomegalovirus antigens. A later analysis lacked HLA typing for the validation cohort, so it scored co-occurrence in that cohort across all 110 or so repertoires. In a later analysis, TCRs clustered in the first cohort were found to also tend to co-occur in the 120 or so validation repertoires, with about 93% of cluster scores above 0. Cytomegalovirus status was reported to be diagnosed by the classifier with high specificity and sensitivity in both the original and validation cohorts. The study listed 164 TCR beta chains as associated with cytomegalovirus. Most TCR sequences were seen in very few donors, while some public TCRs were found in many individuals.

Preparation of the library involved the immunoSEQ multiplex PCR assay. For the original study's pipeline: A statistical classification framework was built to diagnose cytomegalovirus status from the catalog of TCR beta chain sequences. TCRdb obtained this table from immuneACCESS and retained in-frame rearrangements with V and J assigned. These tables miss some clones; where compared with another copy, unresolved V genes account for less than half of the shortfall, and the remainder is unexplained. V and J calls and clone size are copied from that table; D and trimming were computed from the DNA. The sample table lists over 200,000 clones, about 90% of them with a count of one. The ten largest clones take up 2.5% to 3.5% of the sample. Relative to germline, V is 1 base shorter and J is 3 bases shorter, with 11 bases between their ends. The CDR3 runs 15 residues from the cysteine to the phenylalanine. Only the CDR3 region is kept as DNA, spanning 45 bases read in frame from base 1. CDR1 and CDR2 are drawn from the germline V gene (reference sequence): SGHKS, YYEKEE.

The TCR sequence derives from a woman aged 25-40 years in good health and CMV-seronegative. The receptor chain draws on TRBV5-5 and TRBJ2-1; 6 matching bases give a weak D call of TRBD2. Material: PBMCs. The DNA reads as follows: TGTGCCAGCAGCTTGAGTGGGGGGTTCTACAATGAGCAGTTCTTC. This codes for CASSLSGGFYNEQFF.